This TCR beta chain is from a study of blood T cell repertoires in COVID-19. Study background: PBMCs, B-cell-depleted T cells, or T cells provided the cDNA or gDNA that made up the material.

Clones were sequenced by immunoSEQ multiplex PCR, and TCRdb holds only the in-frame ones, with some missing. The data show approximately 230,000 clones, 88% seen once. The CDR3 runs 15 residues. The junction had 6 bases not matched to a gene; V was cut back by 1 base and J by 3 bases. Per germline, CDR1 GTSNPN and CDR2 SVGIG (reference sequence). The sequencing sample was made of peripheral blood. The source of this sequence is a woman aged 25 to 39 with COVID-19, enrolled during active disease. This rearrangement joins TRBV30 to TRBJ1-1; 9 positions match TRBD1. The CDR3 loop is CAWSGGTGSDTEAFF. The DNA of the CDR3 is TGTGCCTGGAGTGGGGGGACAGGGAGCGACACTGAAGCTTTCTTT.